The text below deals with one T cell receptor beta chain. Its antigen has not been determined. No much larger clone is present one base from it, and per-base qualities are unavailable. These reads were obtained on an Illumina NovaSeq 6000. cDNA libraries for TCRalpha and TCRbeta were prepared by 5'RACE using constant-segment primers, with sample barcodes and unique molecular identifiers added. RNA was extracted from every sample with Trizol reagent. Libraries were amplified in two PCR steps, with a second sample barcode and Illumina TruSeq adapters added in the second step. Sequencing of libraries was performed on an Illumina NovaSeq with 2 x 150 bp paired-end reads. Turning to the authors' computational methods: Reads were demultiplexed and collapsed into UMI-guided consensus sequences with migec v1.2.7. Using mixcr v2.1.11, UMI consensuses were aligned to TRA and TRB V and J templates and then assembled into clonotypes. A clonotype was counted as expanded or contracted only if both edgeR and NoisET called the change significant, with noise models trained on biological replicates. edgeR calls used a false discovery rate-adjusted p below 0.01 and a log2 fold-change threshold of 1. As an exploratory analysis of dynamics, max-normalized trajectories of the 1000 most abundant clonotypes were examined with PCA combined with hierarchical clustering. Separately sequenced CD4+ and CD8+ repertoires were used to assign a CD4 or CD8 phenotype to each responding clone. TCRdb reworked the public reads: Q25 trimming with fastp, MiXCR clone assembly, productive beta chains retained. CDR3 protein sequences are deduplicated, and each keeps its most common genes and DNA. TCRdb, not the original authors, processed these V and J calls. The sample table holds roughly 620,000 distinct CDR3 sequences, of which about a sixth were seen once. About 12% of the sample goes to the ten largest clones.

This entry comes from a study of T-cell memory formation after mild COVID-19 (dated by TCRdb to about 2021). The study in broad terms: TCR sequence clusters from the two donors were largely donor specific. T-cell clones expanding and contracting after mild COVID-19 in two donors were tracked by longitudinal TCRalpha and TCRbeta repertoire sequencing. Two young, previously healthy adult volunteers made up the cohort, one male and one female. Paper-wide results and their limitations: Contracting CD4+ clones were found mainly in CM and EM memory subsets, while CD8+ clones were enriched in EMRA. Some responding clones were detected in pre-infection memory, suggesting pre-existing cross-reactive memory T cells joined the SARS-CoV-2 response. SARS-CoV-2 specificity of the second-wave clones peaking on day 37 was not confirmed. The study covered only two mild cases, and larger cohorts including severe cases with pre-infection samples were considered necessary. Clones that contracted from day 15 to 85 showed balanced CD4/CD8 phenotypes, whereas a second wave of clones that expanded from day 15 to 37 leaned towards CD4+.

Ficoll-Paque density gradient centrifugation was used to isolate PBMCs. The clonotype comes from an adult woman who had mild COVID-19 (a few samples of this study predate the infection). The sample titles of this study are shuffled in the database, so cell type and time point are left out; the donor was told from shared clones. Sequencing input: PBMCs or a T cell subset sorted from them (not recorded which).

This receptor carries the CDR3 CSARVRGDYGYTF. The DNA sequence is given as TGCAGTGCTAGAGTCAGGGGGGACTATGGCTACACCTTC. The rearrangement joined TRBV20-1 to TRBJ1-2, and 7 junction bases match TRBD1. Clipping removes 1 base from V and 3 bases from J, with 2 as the unmatched junction base count. Reading from cysteine to phenylalanine, the CDR3 counts 13 amino acids. This entry keeps only the CDR3 DNA: 39 bases, framed from base 1. CDR1 is given as DFQATT and CDR2 as SNEGSKA, both from the germline V gene (reference sequence).